These T cell receptor beta chains were read from a single sample in a study of shared clonotypes between healthy human individuals. Data came from immunoSEQ multiplex PCR; TCRdb stores just in-frame clones and leaves some out. The sample carries approximately 1.9 million clones, roughly 95% recorded once. Sequenced material: naive CD8+ T cells from PBMCs. The receptors stem from a man in his late teens or twenties in good health. Some clones in this sample may be carry-over from other donors' samples. Each CDR3 is given with its conserved first and last residue. Fields, in order: CDR3 protein, CDR3 DNA, V gene, D gene, clone size, J gene. The D gene is left open where the match is weak. Some rows have no size entry. The others give once, few or many, or a class for an expanded clone.

CDR3aa: CASSLESSAVFANEKLFF
CDR3nt: TGTGCCAGCAGCTTAGAGAGTTCGGCGGTTTTCGCTAATGAAAAACTGTTTTTT
v_gene: TRBV7-8
d_gene: -
abundance: -
j_gene: TRBJ1-4

CDR3aa: CASSVDLGGTEAFF
CDR3nt: TGTGCCAGCAGCGTCGATCTGGGGGGCACTGAAGCTTTCTTT
v_gene: TRBV9
d_gene: -
abundance: -
j_gene: TRBJ1-1

CDR3aa: CASRGGRNYNEQFF
CDR3nt: TGTGCCAGCAGAGGGGGACGAAACTACAATGAGCAGTTCTTC
v_gene: TRBV2
d_gene: -
abundance: -
j_gene: TRBJ2-1

CDR3aa: CASSFPADTQYF
CDR3nt: TGTGCCAGCAGTTTCCCCGCGGATACGCAGTATTTT
v_gene: TRBV28
d_gene: -
abundance: -
j_gene: TRBJ2-3

CDR3aa: CASSVGSGGRYGYTF
CDR3nt: TGTGCCAGCAGCGTAGGGTCAGGGGGCAGGTATGGCTACACCTTC
v_gene: TRBV9
d_gene: TRBD1
abundance: -
j_gene: TRBJ1-2

CDR3aa: CASSLTGSNQPQHF
CDR3nt: TGCGCCAGCAGCCTTACAGGAAGCAATCAGCCCCAGCATTTT
v_gene: TRBV4-1
d_gene: -
abundance: -
j_gene: TRBJ1-5

CDR3aa: CASSPRLGRSYNEQFF
CDR3nt: TGTGCCAGCAGCCCCCGACTAGGGCGCTCCTACAATGAGCAGTTCTTC
v_gene: TRBV7-8
d_gene: -
abundance: -
j_gene: TRBJ2-1

CDR3aa: CASSNRLAGVADTQYF
CDR3nt: TGTGCCAGCAGCAACAGACTAGCGGGAGTAGCAGATACGCAGTATTTT
v_gene: TRBV7-9
d_gene: TRBD2
abundance: -
j_gene: TRBJ2-3

CDR3aa: CASSSPIRNSSSYNEQFF
CDR3nt: TGTGCCAGCAGCTCTCCAATCCGTAACTCAAGCTCCTACAATGAGCAGTTCTTC
v_gene: TRBV7-9
d_gene: -
abundance: -
j_gene: TRBJ2-1

CDR3aa: CASSGSRTSGRGSYEQYF
CDR3nt: TGCGCCAGCAGCGGCTCGCGGACTAGCGGGAGGGGTTCCTACGAGCAGTACTTC
v_gene: TRBV5-1
d_gene: TRBD2
abundance: -
j_gene: TRBJ2-7

CDR3aa: CASSQAESSYNEQFF
CDR3nt: TGTGCCAGCAGCCAAGCAGAGAGCTCCTACAATGAGCAGTTCTTC
v_gene: TRBV4-2
d_gene: -
abundance: -
j_gene: TRBJ2-1

CDR3aa: CASSKRTSGIQYEQYF
CDR3nt: TGTGCCAGCAGCAAGAGAACTAGCGGGATTCAATACGAGCAGTACTTC
v_gene: TRBV7-9
d_gene: TRBD2
abundance: -
j_gene: TRBJ2-7

CDR3aa: CASSFLNPYEQYF
CDR3nt: TGTGCCAGCAGTTTTCTAAACCCCTACGAGCAGTACTTC
v_gene: TRBV27
d_gene: -
abundance: -
j_gene: TRBJ2-7

CDR3aa: CASSLDAFGGYTF
CDR3nt: TGTGCCAGCAGCTTAGACGCCTTCGGGGGCTACACCTTC
v_gene: TRBV7-8
d_gene: -
abundance: -
j_gene: TRBJ1-2

CDR3aa: CASSEGSYNEQFF
CDR3nt: TGTGCCAGCAGCGAGGGTTCCTACAATGAGCAGTTCTTC
v_gene: TRBV9
d_gene: -
abundance: -
j_gene: TRBJ2-1

CDR3aa: CAISQGQGNQPQHF
CDR3nt: TGTGCCATCAGTCAGGGTCAGGGCAATCAGCCCCAGCATTTT
v_gene: TRBV10-3
d_gene: -
abundance: -
j_gene: TRBJ1-5

CDR3aa: CASSVGPLAGNTYEQYF
CDR3nt: TGTGCCAGCAGCGTAGGTCCCCTAGCGGGGAACACGTACGAGCAGTACTTC
v_gene: TRBV9
d_gene: TRBD2
abundance: -
j_gene: TRBJ2-7

CDR3aa: CASSLVTSGPYEQYF
CDR3nt: TGCGCCAGCAGCTTGGTGACTAGCGGTCCCTACGAGCAGTACTTC
v_gene: TRBV5-1
d_gene: TRBD2
abundance: -
j_gene: TRBJ2-7

CDR3aa: CASSVGESSYNEQFF
CDR3nt: TGTGCCAGCAGCGTTGGTGAGAGCTCCTACAATGAGCAGTTCTTC
v_gene: TRBV9
d_gene: -
abundance: -
j_gene: TRBJ2-1

CDR3aa: CASSQDREEGAFF
CDR3nt: TGCGCCAGCAGCCAAGATCGGGAGGAGGGGGCTTTCTTT
v_gene: TRBV4-3
d_gene: -
abundance: once
j_gene: TRBJ1-1

CDR3aa: CAISVGQGGQPQHF
CDR3nt: TGTGCCATCAGTGTGGGACAGGGGGGTCAGCCCCAGCATTTT
v_gene: TRBV10-3
d_gene: TRBD1
abundance: -
j_gene: TRBJ1-5

CDR3aa: CASSLLAGGGAGELFF
CDR3nt: TGTGCCAGCAGTTTATTAGCGGGAGGAGGGGCCGGGGAGCTGTTTTTT
v_gene: TRBV28
d_gene: TRBD2
abundance: -
j_gene: TRBJ2-2

CDR3aa: CASSLQGAGDEQFF
CDR3nt: TGTGCCAGCAGTTTGCAGGGGGCTGGCGATGAGCAGTTCTTC
v_gene: TRBV28
d_gene: TRBD1
abundance: -
j_gene: TRBJ2-1

CDR3aa: CATSRDIRRTSGQETQYF
CDR3nt: TGTGCCACCAGCAGAGATATCAGACGGACTAGCGGCCAAGAGACCCAGTACTTC
v_gene: TRBV15
d_gene: TRBD2
abundance: -
j_gene: TRBJ2-5

CDR3aa: CASSLGGGSAYNEQFF
CDR3nt: TGTGCCAGCAGTCTCGGGGGCGGCTCAGCCTACAATGAGCAGTTCTTC
v_gene: TRBV27
d_gene: -
abundance: -
j_gene: TRBJ2-1

CDR3aa: CASSLAWDLRTQYF
CDR3nt: TGTGCCAGCAGCTTGGCCTGGGACCTACGGACCCAGTACTTC
v_gene: TRBV5-4
d_gene: -
abundance: -
j_gene: TRBJ2-5

CDR3aa: CASSHDHRGEQYF
CDR3nt: TGTGCCAGCAGCCACGACCACAGGGGCGAGCAGTACTTC
v_gene: TRBV7-9
d_gene: TRBD1
abundance: -
j_gene: TRBJ2-7

CDR3aa: CASSLGRRTSGRPYYEQYF
CDR3nt: TGTGCCAGCAGCTTGGGACGGAGGACTAGCGGGCGACCCTACTACGAGCAGTACTTC
v_gene: TRBV5-5
d_gene: TRBD2
abundance: -
j_gene: TRBJ2-7